This section outlines one TCR beta chain sequence together with its context. Its target is not known. It was healthy bone marrow donors who served as donors. PCR employed 60 Vbeta and 13 Jbeta primers. Data came from immunoSEQ multiplex PCR; TCRdb stores just in-frame clones and leaves some out. The sample lists 120,000 to 150,000 clones; about 79% were seen once. This specimen comes from a study of cytomegalovirus exposure and HLA in healthy donors. General study findings and limits: The study designated roughly 150 TCR beta chains cytomegalovirus-associated. In vitro data verified a few CMV-associated chains as specific for CMV antigens. Immune exposure information comprised only CMV serostatus.

This CDR3 contains 16 residues. Trimming removed 2 bases from V and 6 bases from J; junction bases left unmatched: 6. Germline CDR1 reads GTSNPN; CDR2 reads SVGIG (reference sequence). Sequenced: PBMCs. The receptor was isolated from a woman in her twenties or thirties in good health and CMV-seronegative. The rearrangement joins TRBV30 to TRBJ2-1; TRBD2 matches 14 bases. The DNA for the CDR3 is TGTGCCTGGAGTTTCAAGACTAGCGGGGGGGCCAATGAGCAGTTCTTC. Its protein product is CAWSFKTSGGANEQFF.